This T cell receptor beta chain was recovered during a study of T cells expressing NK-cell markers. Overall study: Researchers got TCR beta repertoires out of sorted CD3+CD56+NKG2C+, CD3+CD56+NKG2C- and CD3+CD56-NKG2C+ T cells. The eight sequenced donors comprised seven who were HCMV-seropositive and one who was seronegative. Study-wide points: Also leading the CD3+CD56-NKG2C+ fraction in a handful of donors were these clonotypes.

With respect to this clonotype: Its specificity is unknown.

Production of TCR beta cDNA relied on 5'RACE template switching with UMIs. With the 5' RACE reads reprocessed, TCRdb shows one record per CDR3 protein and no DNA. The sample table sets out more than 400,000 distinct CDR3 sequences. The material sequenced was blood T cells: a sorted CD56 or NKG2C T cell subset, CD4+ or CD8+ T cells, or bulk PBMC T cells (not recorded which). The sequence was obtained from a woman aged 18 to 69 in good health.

The CDR3 spells CASSPWDLQYF. The genes are TRBV2 and TRBJ2-3; TCRdb's D call of TRBD1 is untestable without DNA. This CDR3 has 11 residues. Germline assignment: CDR1 SNHLY and CDR2 FYNNEI.